This T cell receptor (beta chain) was captured by sequencing in a study of T cell responses to AZD1222 COVID-19 vaccine. The V and J ends lost 2 bases and 4 bases respectively, with 11 bases between them. Germline loops: CDR1 LGHNA, CDR2 YNFKEQ. This CDR3 has 14 amino acids. Worth noting for this clone: Antigen specificity is unknown.

Study-wide points: Sampling captured repertoires only after the peak T cell response. Seropositive status at baseline applied to only a handful of AZD1222 recipients. Most donors were white British and more were female, and clonal diversity was possibly underestimated. Spike-specific TCR breadth and depth were elevated following two AZD1222 doses.

Assay: immunoSEQ multiplex PCR; the TCRdb copy retains only in-frame clones and omits some. The table lists approximately 120,000 clones, over 90% of them singletons. The sample here was peripheral blood, taken on day 0 of AZD1222 vaccination. The chain recombines TRBV4-2 with TRBJ1-1; D perhaps matches TRBD1 (6 bases). The TCR sequence derives from an adult in good health. CDR3 loop: CASSQPGHPTEAFF. The CDR3 nucleotides read TGTGCCAGCAGCCAACCGGGACATCCCACTGAAGCTTTCTTT.